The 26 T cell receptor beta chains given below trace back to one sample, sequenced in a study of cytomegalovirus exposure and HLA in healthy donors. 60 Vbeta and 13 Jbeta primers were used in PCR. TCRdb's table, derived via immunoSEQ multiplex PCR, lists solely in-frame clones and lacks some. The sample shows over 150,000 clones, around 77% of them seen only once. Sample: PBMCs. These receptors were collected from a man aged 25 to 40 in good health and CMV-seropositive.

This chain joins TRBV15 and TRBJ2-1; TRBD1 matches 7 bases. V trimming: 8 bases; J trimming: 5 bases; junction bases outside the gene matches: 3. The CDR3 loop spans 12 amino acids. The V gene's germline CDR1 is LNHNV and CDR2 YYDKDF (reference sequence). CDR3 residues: CATGTANNEQFF. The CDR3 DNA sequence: TGTGCCACCGGGACAGCGAACAATGAGCAGTTCTTC.

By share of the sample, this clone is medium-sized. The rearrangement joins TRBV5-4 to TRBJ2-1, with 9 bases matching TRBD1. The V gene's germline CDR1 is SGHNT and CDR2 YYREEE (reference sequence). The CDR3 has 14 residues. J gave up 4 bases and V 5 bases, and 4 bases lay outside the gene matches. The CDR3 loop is CASRRTGEYNEQFF. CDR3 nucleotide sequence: TGTGCCAGCAGACGGACAGGGGAATACAATGAGCAGTTCTTC.

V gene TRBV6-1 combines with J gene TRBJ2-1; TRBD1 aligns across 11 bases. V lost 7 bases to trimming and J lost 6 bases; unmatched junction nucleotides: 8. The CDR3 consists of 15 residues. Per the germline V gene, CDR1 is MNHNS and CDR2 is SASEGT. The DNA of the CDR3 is TGTGCCAGCATCGCCCGGGACAGGGGGTTCAATGAGCAGTTCTTC. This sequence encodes CASIARDRGFNEQFF.

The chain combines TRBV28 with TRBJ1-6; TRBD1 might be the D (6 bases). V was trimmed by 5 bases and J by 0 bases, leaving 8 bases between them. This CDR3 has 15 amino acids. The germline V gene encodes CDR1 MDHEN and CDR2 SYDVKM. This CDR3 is CASSGQSSYNSPLHF. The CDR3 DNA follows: TGTGCCAGCAGTGGACAGAGCTCCTATAATTCACCCCTCCACTTT.

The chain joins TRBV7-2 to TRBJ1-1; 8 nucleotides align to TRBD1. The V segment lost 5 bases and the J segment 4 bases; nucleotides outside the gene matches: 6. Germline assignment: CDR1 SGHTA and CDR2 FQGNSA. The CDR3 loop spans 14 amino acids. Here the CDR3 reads CASSHDRGGTEAFF. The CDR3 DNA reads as TGTGCCAGCAGCCATGACAGGGGTGGCACTGAAGCTTTCTTT.

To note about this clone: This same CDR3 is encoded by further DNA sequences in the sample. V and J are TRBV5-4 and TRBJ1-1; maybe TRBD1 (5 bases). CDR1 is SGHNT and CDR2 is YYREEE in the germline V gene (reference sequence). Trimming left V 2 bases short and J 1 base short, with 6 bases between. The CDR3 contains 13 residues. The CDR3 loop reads CASSLQENTEAFF. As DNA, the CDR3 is TGTGCCAGCAGCTTACAGGAGAACACTGAAGCTTTCTTT.

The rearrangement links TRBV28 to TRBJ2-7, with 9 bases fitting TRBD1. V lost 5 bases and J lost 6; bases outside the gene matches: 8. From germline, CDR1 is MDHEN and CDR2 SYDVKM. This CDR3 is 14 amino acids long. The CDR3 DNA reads TGTGCCAGCAGTCCACGACAGGGGGGGGGCGAGCAGTACTTC. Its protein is CASSPRQGGGEQYF.

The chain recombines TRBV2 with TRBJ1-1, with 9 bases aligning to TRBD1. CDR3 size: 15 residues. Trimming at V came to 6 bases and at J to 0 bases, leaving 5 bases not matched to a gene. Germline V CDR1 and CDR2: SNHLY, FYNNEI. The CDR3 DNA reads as TGTGCCAGCAGCCCGGGACAGGGATTGAACACTGAAGCTTTCTTT. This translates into CASSPGQGLNTEAFF.

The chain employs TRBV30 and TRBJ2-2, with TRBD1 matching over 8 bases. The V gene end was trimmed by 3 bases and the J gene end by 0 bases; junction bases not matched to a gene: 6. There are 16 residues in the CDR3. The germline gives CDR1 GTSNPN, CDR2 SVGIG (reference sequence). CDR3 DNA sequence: TGTGCCTGGAGGTTACGGGACAGGCCGAACACCGGGGAGCTGTTTTTT. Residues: CAWRLRDRPNTGELFF.

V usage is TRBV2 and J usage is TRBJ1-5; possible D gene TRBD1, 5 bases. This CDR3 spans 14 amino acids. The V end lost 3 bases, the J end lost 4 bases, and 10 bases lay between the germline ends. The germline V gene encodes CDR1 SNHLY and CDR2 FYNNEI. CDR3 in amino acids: CASSDYGGNQPQHF. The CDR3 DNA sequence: TGTGCCAGCAGTGATTACGGGGGGAATCAGCCCCAGCATTTT.

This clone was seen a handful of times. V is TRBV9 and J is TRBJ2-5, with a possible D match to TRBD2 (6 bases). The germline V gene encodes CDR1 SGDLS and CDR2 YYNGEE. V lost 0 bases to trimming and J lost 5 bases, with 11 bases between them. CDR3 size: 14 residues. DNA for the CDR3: TGTGCCAGCAGCGTAGACGGGGGAAGCGAGACCCAGTACTTC. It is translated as CASSVDGGSETQYF. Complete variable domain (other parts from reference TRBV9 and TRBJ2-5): DSGVTQTPKHLITATGQRVTLRCSPRSGDLSVYWYQQSLDQGLQFLIQYYNGEERAKGNILERFSAQQFPDLHSELNLSSLELGDSALYFCASSVDGGSETQYFGPGTRLLVL.

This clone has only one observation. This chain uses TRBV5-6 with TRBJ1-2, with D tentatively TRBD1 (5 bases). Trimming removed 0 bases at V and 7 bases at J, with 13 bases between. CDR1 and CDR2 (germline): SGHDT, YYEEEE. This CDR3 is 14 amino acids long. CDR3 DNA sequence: TGTGCCAGCAGCTTGGCCCGCAGGGTGCCTGGCTACACCTTC. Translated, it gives CASSLARRVPGYTF. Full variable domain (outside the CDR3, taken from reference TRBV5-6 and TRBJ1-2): DAGVTQSPTHLIKTRGQQVTLRCSPKSGHDTVSWYQQALGQGPQFIFQYYEEEERQRGNFPDRFSGHQFPNYSSELNVNALLLGDSALYLCASSLARRVPGYTFGSGTRLTVV.

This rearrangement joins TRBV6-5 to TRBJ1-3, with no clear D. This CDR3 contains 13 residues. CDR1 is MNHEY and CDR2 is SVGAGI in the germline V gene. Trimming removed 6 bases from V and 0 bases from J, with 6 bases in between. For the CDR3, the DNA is TGTGCCAGCAGGGTGAGCTCTGGAAACACCATATATTTT. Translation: CASRVSSGNTIYF.

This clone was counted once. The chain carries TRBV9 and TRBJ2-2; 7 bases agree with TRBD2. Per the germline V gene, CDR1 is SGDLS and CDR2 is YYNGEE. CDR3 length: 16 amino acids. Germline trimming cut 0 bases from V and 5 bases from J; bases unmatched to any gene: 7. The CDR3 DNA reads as TGTGCCAGCAGCGTAGTAGGGACTACCGATACCGGGGAGCTGTTTTTT. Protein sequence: CASSVVGTTDTGELFF. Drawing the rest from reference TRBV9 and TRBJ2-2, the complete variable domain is DSGVTQTPKHLITATGQRVTLRCSPRSGDLSVYWYQQSLDQGLQFLIQYYNGEERAKGNILERFSAQQFPDLHSELNLSSLELGDSALYFCASSVVGTTDTGELFFGEGSRLTVL.

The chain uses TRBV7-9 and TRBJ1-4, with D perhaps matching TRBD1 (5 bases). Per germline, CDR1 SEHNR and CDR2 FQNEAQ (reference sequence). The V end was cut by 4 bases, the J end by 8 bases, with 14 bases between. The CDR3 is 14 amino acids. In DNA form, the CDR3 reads TGTGCCAGCAGCTCTGTAGGGGCGGACGAAAAACTGTTTTTT. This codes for CASSSVGADEKLFF.

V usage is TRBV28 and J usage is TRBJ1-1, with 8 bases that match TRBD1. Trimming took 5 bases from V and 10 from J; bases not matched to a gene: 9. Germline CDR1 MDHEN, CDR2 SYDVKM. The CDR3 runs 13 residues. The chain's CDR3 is CASSPTDRVGAFF. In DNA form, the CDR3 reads TGTGCCAGCAGTCCTACGGACAGGGTCGGAGCTTTCTTT.

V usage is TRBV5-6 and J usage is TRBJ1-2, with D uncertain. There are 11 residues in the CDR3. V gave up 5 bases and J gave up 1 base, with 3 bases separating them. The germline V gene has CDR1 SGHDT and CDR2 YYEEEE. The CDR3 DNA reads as TGTGCCAGCAGTATTAACTATGGCTACACCTTC. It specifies CASSINYGYTF.

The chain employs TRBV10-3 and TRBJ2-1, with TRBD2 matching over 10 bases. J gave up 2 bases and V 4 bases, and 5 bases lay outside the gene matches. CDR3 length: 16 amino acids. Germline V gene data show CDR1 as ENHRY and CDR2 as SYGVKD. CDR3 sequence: CAISGPSGGAYNEQFF. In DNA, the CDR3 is TGTGCCATCAGTGGGCCCAGCGGGGGGGCCTACAATGAGCAGTTCTTC.

CDR3 nucleotides: TGTGCCAGCAGCCATACGGGTTCACTCCAGCATTTT. Protein product: CASSHTGSLQHF. The chain joins TRBV4-2 to TRBJ1-5; D remains unclear. Trimming took off 3 bases at V and 12 bases at J, with 12 bases between the two ends. This CDR3 comprises 12 residues. Per the germline V gene, CDR1 is LGHNA and CDR2 is YNFKEQ.

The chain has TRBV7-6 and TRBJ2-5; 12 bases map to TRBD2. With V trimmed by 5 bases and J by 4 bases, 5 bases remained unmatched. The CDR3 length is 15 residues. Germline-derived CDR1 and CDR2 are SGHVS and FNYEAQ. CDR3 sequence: CASSTLAGGPETQYF. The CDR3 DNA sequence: TGTGCCAGCAGCACTCTAGCGGGGGGGCCAGAGACCCAGTACTTC.

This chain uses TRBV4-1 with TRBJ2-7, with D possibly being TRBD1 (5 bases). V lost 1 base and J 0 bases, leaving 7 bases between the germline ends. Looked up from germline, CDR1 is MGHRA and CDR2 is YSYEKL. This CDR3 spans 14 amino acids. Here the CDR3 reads CASSQGQSSYEQYF. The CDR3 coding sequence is TGCGCCAGCAGCCAAGGACAGTCCTCCTACGAGCAGTACTTC.

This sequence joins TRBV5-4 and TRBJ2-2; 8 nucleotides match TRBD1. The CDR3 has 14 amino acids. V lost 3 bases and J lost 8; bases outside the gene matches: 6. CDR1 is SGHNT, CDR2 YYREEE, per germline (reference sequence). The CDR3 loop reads CASSWTGKAGELFF. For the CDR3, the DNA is TGTGCCAGCAGCTGGACAGGGAAGGCTGGGGAGCTGTTTTTT.

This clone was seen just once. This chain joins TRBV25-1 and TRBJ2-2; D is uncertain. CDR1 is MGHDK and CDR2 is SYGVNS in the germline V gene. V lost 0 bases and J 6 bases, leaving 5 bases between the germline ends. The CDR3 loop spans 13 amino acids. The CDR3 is CASSEYVSGELFF. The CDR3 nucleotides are TGTGCCAGCAGTGAATATGTATCCGGGGAGCTGTTTTTT.

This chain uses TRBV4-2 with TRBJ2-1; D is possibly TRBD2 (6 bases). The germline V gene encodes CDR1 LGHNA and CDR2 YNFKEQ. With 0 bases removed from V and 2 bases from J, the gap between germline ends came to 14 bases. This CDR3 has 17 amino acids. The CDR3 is CASSQDLGGLPYNEQFF. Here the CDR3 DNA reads TGTGCCAGCAGCCAAGATCTCGGGGGTTTGCCCTACAATGAGCAGTTCTTC.

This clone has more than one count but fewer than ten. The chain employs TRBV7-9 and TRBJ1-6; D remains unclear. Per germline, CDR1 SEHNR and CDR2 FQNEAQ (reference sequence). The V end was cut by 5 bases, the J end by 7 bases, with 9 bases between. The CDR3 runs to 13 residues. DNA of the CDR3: TGTGCCAGCAGCCCAACGACAAATTCACCCCTCCACTTT. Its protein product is CASSPTTNSPLHF. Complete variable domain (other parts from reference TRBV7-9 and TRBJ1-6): DTGVSQNPRHKITKRGQNVTFRCDPISEHNRLYWYRQTLGQGPEFLTYFQNEAQLEKSRLLSDRFSAERPKGSFSTLEIQRTEQGDSAMYLCASSPTTNSPLHFGNGTRLTVT.

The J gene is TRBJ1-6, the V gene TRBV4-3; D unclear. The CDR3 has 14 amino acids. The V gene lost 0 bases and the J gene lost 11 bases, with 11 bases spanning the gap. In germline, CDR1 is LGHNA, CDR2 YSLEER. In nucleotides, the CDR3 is TGCGCCAGCAGCCAAGAACGTAACCAGACACCCCTCCACTTT. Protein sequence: CASSQERNQTPLHF.